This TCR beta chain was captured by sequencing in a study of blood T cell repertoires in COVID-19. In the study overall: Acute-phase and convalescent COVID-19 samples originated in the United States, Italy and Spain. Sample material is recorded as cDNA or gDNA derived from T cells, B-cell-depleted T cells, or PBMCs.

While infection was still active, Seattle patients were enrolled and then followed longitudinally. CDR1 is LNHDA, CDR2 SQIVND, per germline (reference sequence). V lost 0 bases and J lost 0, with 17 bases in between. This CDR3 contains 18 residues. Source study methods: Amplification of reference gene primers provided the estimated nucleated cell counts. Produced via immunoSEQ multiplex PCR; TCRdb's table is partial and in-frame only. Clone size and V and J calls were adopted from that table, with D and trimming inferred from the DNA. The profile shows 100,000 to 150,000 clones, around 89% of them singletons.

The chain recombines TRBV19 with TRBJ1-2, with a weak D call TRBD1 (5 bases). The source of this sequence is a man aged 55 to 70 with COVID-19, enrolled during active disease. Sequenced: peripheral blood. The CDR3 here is CASSIDQAGMQANYGYTF. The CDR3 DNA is TGTGCCAGTAGTATAGATCAGGCAGGGATGCAAGCTAACTATGGCTACACCTTC.